A selection of T cell receptor beta chains follows, all from one sample in a study of T cell responses to AZD1222 COVID-19 vaccine. Measured with immunoSEQ multiplex PCR; TCRdb has only the in-frame clones, and not every one. The table includes 150,000 to 200,000 clones, approximately 90% detected once. Here the sequenced sample was peripheral blood, taken 28 days after the second AZD1222 dose. The source of these receptors is an adult who received the AZD1222 COVID-19 vaccine. The CDR3 runs from the conserved cysteine through the conserved F or W. A D gene is named only where the DNA matches it firmly. Size values are once, few and many counts, or a class for expanded clones, and some rows have none.

j_call	v_call	clone_size	d_call	cdr3_aa	cdr3_nt
TRBJ2-3	TRBV7-2	-	-	CASSPMASTDTQYF	TGTGCCAGCAGCCCTATGGCTAGCACAGATACGCAGTATTTT
TRBJ2-5	TRBV6-5	-	TRBD2	CASSFRLAGGDVAQYF	TGTGCCAGCAGTTTCCGGCTAGCGGGAGGGGACGTGGCCCAGTACTTC
TRBJ2-7	TRBV2	-	TRBD2	CASRQASGSYEQYF	TGTGCCAGCAGGCAGGCTAGCGGGAGTTACGAGCAGTACTTC
TRBJ2-2	TRBV19	-	TRBD1	CASRTGGDTGELFF	TGTGCCAGTCGGACAGGGGGCGACACCGGGGAGCTGTTTTTT
TRBJ2-3	TRBV10-3	-	TRBD1	CATRLGQGADTQYF	TGTGCCACCCGCCTCGGACAGGGGGCAGATACGCAGTATTTT
TRBJ1-2	TRBV19	-	-	CASSVLRESGYTF	TGTGCCAGTAGTGTTCTCAGGGAGAGTGGCTACACCTTC
TRBJ2-7	TRBV6-2/TRBV6-3	many	TRBD2	CASSYSTRGTSASYEQYF	TGTGCCAGCAGTTACTCGACGCGCGGGACTAGCGCCTCCTACGAGCAGTACTTC
TRBJ1-6	TRBV14	-	-	CASSQGSYNSPLHF	TGTGCCAGCAGTCAGGGGTCCTATAATTCACCCCTCCACTTT
TRBJ1-1	TRBV7-3	-	TRBD1	CASSMTGGTEAFF	TGTGCCAGCAGCATGACAGGGGGGACTGAAGCTTTCTTT
TRBJ2-7	TRBV28	-	-	CASTLSGLSYEQYF	TGTGCCAGCACCCTGTCAGGCCTGTCCTACGAGCAGTACTTC
TRBJ2-7	TRBV5-1	-	-	CASSQNLHDEQYF	TGCGCCAGCAGCCAAAATTTACATGACGAGCAGTACTTC
TRBJ2-1	TRBV7-2	-	-	CASSLQQGIYNEQFF	TGTGCCAGCAGCTTACAGCAGGGAATTTACAATGAGCAGTTCTTC
TRBJ2-2	TRBV30	-	TRBD2	CAWSSLREGRGELFF	TGTGCCTGGAGTAGTTTGCGGGAGGGCCGCGGGGAGCTGTTTTTT
TRBJ2-2	TRBV28	-	-	CASSFPGRENTGELFF	TGTGCCAGCAGTTTTCCGGGACGAGAGAACACCGGGGAGCTGTTTTTT
TRBJ1-1	TRBV20-1	-	TRBD1	CSASKGYRGRAEAFF	TGCAGTGCTAGTAAAGGGTACAGGGGTAGGGCTGAAGCTTTCTTT
TRBJ1-2	TRBV28	-	-	CASSLKTLGAPRRGYTF	TGTGCCAGCAGTTTAAAGACTCTCGGCGCCCCACGGCGGGGCTACACCTTC
TRBJ2-1	TRBV7-3	-	-	CASSNPPGGLDNEQFF	TGTGCCAGCAGCAATCCCCCGGGCGGGTTGGACAATGAGCAGTTCTTC
TRBJ2-3	TRBV12-5	once	TRBD2	CASGLGLAGDTDTQYF	TGTGCTAGTGGTTTGGGACTAGCGGGAGACACAGATACGCAGTATTTT
TRBJ2-7	TRBV7-8	once	TRBD2	CASSLALGRVLAGGPSRDEQYF	TGTGCCAGCAGCTTAGCGCTGGGGAGGGTCCTAGCGGGAGGGCCGTCGAGGGACGAGCAGTACTTC
TRBJ2-2	TRBV3-1/TRBV3-2	-	-	CASSPWTLNTGELFF	TGTGCCAGCAGCCCTTGGACTTTAAACACCGGGGAGCTGTTTTTT
TRBJ2-5	TRBV2	-	-	CATMGSLGQETQYF	TGTGCCACCATGGGGTCGTTGGGCCAAGAGACCCAGTACTTC
TRBJ1-1	TRBV12-3/TRBV12-4	-	-	CASSLGEYTEAFF	TGTGCCAGCAGTTTAGGGGAATACACTGAAGCTTTCTTT
TRBJ1-2	TRBV7-3	few	-	CATKTQGSGYTF	TGTGCCACCAAGACACAGGGTAGCGGCTACACCTTC
TRBJ2-5	TRBV9	medium-sized	-	CASSVAGSQETQYF	TGTGCCAGCAGCGTAGCTGGTAGCCAAGAGACCCAGTACTTC
TRBJ1-1	TRBV19	-	-	CASSISDTEAFF	TGTGCCAGTAGTATATCAGACACTGAAGCTTTCTTT
TRBJ1-2	TRBV5-4	-	-	CASSPPHTPNYGYTF	TGTGCCAGCAGTCCACCTCACACCCCTAACTATGGCTACACCTTC
TRBJ2-2	TRBV24-1	-	TRBD1	CATSDPGQGSGELFF	TGTGCCACCAGTGACCCGGGACAGGGGAGCGGGGAGCTGTTTTTT
TRBJ2-5	TRBV10-3	-	TRBD2	CAIGRTSGQEETQYF	TGTGCCATCGGGCGGACTAGCGGGCAGGAAGAGACCCAGTACTTC
TRBJ2-4	TRBV4-3	-	-	CASSQDARGNIQYF	TGCGCCAGCAGCCAAGATGCCAGGGGTAACATTCAGTACTTC
TRBJ2-6	TRBV5-6	-	-	CASSQYSGANVLTF	TGTGCCAGCAGCCAATACTCTGGGGCCAACGTCCTGACTTTC
TRBJ1-1	TRBV6-5	-	TRBD1	CASAYDREPTEAFF	TGTGCCAGCGCTTACGACAGGGAGCCCACTGAAGCTTTCTTT
TRBJ2-1	TRBV7-3	-	TRBD2	CASSSPGLAVNEQFF	TGTGCCAGCAGCTCGCCGGGACTAGCGGTTAATGAGCAGTTCTTC
TRBJ2-7	TRBV6-5	-	-	CASSSGLEQYF	TGTGCCAGCAGTTCAGGACTTGAGCAGTACTTC
TRBJ1-4	TRBV2	-	-	CASNGGRSNEKLFF	TGTGCCAGCAATGGCGGGCGGTCTAATGAAAAACTGTTTTTT
TRBJ1-2	TRBV28	-	TRBD1	CASSLGQGGTYGYTF	TGTGCCAGCAGTCTGGGACAGGGGGGAACCTATGGCTACACCTTC
TRBJ2-5	TRBV7-3	-	-	CASSLTGLQETQYF	TGTGCCAGCAGCTTAACAGGGCTCCAAGAGACCCAGTACTTC
TRBJ2-1	TRBV30	-	TRBD2	CAWDSGRANNEQFF	TGTGCCTGGGATAGCGGGAGGGCCAACAATGAGCAGTTCTTC
TRBJ1-1	TRBV24-1	-	TRBD1	CATSDSRTGLVAFF	TGTGCCACCAGTGATTCCAGGACAGGTTTGGTAGCTTTCTTT
TRBJ1-2	TRBV11-1	-	-	CASSLGTEVYGYTF	TGTGCCAGCAGCCTTGGGACGGAGGTCTATGGCTACACCTTC
TRBJ2-3	TRBV6-4	-	TRBD1	CASSQDRDTDTQYF	TGTGCCAGCAGTCAGGACAGGGACACAGATACGCAGTATTTT
TRBJ2-1	TRBV6-5	-	-	CASSPFPTGTRKFF	TGTGCCAGCAGTCCCTTCCCGACCGGGACCCGTAAGTTCTTC
TRBJ2-1	TRBV7-2	once	-	CASSLYPRGDNEQFF	TGTGCCAGCAGCCTGTACCCCAGGGGAGACAATGAGCAGTTCTTC
TRBJ2-5	TRBV7-2	-	-	CASSLAREETQYF	TGTGCCAGCAGCTTAGCACGGGAAGAGACCCAGTACTTC
TRBJ1-2	TRBV12-3/TRBV12-4	few	-	CASSLGDIGYTF	TGTGCCAGCAGTCTTGGGGACATTGGCTACACCTTC
TRBJ2-5	TRBV9	-	-	CASSAAGTPRGETQYF	TGTGCCAGCAGCGCGGCAGGGACCCCGAGGGGAGAGACCCAGTACTTC
TRBJ2-4	TRBV6-6	-	TRBD2	CASSQPGLAGHKNIQYF	TGTGCCAGCAGTCAGCCGGGACTAGCGGGACACAAAAACATTCAGTACTTC
TRBJ1-2	TRBV7-9	once	-	CASSLVGARSYGYTF	TGTGCCAGCAGCTTAGTAGGCGCCCGCTCGTATGGCTACACCTTC
TRBJ2-7	TRBV24-1	-	TRBD2	CATSDWGGYEQYF	TGTGCCACCAGTGATTGGGGGGGTTACGAGCAGTACTTC
TRBJ2-1	TRBV15	-	-	CATSKTGGLLAGSKNEQFF	TGTGCCACCAGTAAGACAGGGGGCTTACTAGCGGGGTCCAAGAATGAGCAGTTCTTC
TRBJ2-4	TRBV28	-	-	CASTPRLPTKNIQYF	TGTGCCTCCACCCCCAGACTCCCTACCAAAAACATTCAGTACTTC
TRBJ2-3	TRBV28	-	TRBD2	CASTRLAGTTDTQYF	TGTGCCAGCACCCGACTAGCGGGGACCACAGATACGCAGTATTTT
TRBJ2-7	TRBV7-2	-	-	CASSSRTGTSDYEQYF	TGTGCCAGCAGCTCCCGCACTGGAACATCCGACTACGAGCAGTACTTC